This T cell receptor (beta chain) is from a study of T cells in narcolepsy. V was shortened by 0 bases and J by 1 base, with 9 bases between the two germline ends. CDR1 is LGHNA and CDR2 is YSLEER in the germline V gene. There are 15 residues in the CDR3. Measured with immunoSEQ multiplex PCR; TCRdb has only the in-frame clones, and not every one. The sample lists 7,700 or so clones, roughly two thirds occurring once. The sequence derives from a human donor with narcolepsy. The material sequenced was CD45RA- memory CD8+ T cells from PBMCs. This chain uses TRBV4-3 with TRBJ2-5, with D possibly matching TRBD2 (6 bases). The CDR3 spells CASSQDWRGQETQYF. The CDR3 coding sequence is TGCGCCAGCAGCCAAGATTGGAGGGGCCAAGAGACCCAGTACTTC.